These 19 T cell receptor beta chains were all obtained from the same sample, sequenced in a study of T cell repertoires in cytomegalovirus infection. TCRdb passed the reads through MiXCR, listing each CDR3 protein once. Among some 150,000 distinct CDR3 sequences listed, about 6.1% were seen once. The sample taken for sequencing was PBMCs. The receptors shown here come from a human donor in good health (CMV status not recorded). Some clones in this sample may be carry-over from other donors' samples.

This clonotype was counted many times. The V and J genes are TRBV7-2 and TRBJ2-7; D could derive from TRBD1 or TRBD2 (5 bases each). Looked up from germline, CDR1 is SGHTA and CDR2 is FQGNSA. The CDR3 sequence is 16 residues long. V lost 4 bases, J lost 3 bases, and 19 bases lay in between. The CDR3 nucleotides read TGTGCCAGCAGCTCGGCACCCCGGGACCTTTTCTACGAGCAGTACTTC. Translating gives CASSSAPRDLFYEQYF. Complete variable domain (other parts from reference TRBV7-2 and TRBJ2-7): GAGVSQSPSNKVTEKGKDVELRCDPISGHTALYWYRQSLGQGLEFLIYFQGNSAPDKSGLPSDRFSAERTGGSVSTLTIQRTQQEDSAVYLCASSSAPRDLFYEQYFGPGTRLTVT.

This clonotype was counted many times. V and J are TRBV12-3 or TRBV12-4 and TRBJ2-7; TRBD2 matches 10 bases. The CDR3 contains 16 residues. Trimming removed 6 bases from V and 0 bases from J; junction bases left unmatched: 8. CDR3: CASRPASGGLSYEQYF. DNA for the CDR3: TGTGCCAGCAGGCCAGCTAGCGGGGGCCTCTCCTACGAGCAGTACTTC.

This clonotype was observed many times. V gene TRBV6-1 combines with J gene TRBJ2-5, with 10 positions matching TRBD2. There are 17 residues in the CDR3. The V gene's germline CDR1 is MNHNS and CDR2 SASEGT. V dropped 0 bases and J dropped 2; count of bases not matched to a gene: 6. The CDR3 spells CASSEAGIAGGQETQYF. CDR3 coding DNA: TGTGCCAGCAGTGAAGCAGGAATAGCGGGGGGACAAGAGACCCAGTACTTC.

The CDR3 region is CASSSETDSYEQYF. The CDR3 DNA sequence: TGTGCCAGCAGTTCCGAGACCGACTCCTACGAGCAGTACTTC. The gene calls are TRBV2 and TRBJ2-7; D ambiguous. Germline V gene data show CDR1 as SNHLY and CDR2 as FYNNEI. The CDR3 is made up of 14 amino acids. V lost 5 bases and J lost 0, with 11 bases in between.

This clonotype came up many times. The chain couples TRBV12-3 or TRBV12-4 to TRBJ2-2, with 7 positions matching TRBD2. CDR3 length: 14 residues. Trimming at V came to 2 bases and at J to 5 bases, leaving 2 bases not matched to a gene. The DNA of the CDR3 is TGTGCCAGCAGTTTACGGCGGGGGACCGGGGAGCTGTTTTTT. Translation gives CASSLRRGTGELFF.

In its sample, this clonotype was seen many times. The CDR3, as DNA: TGTGCCAGCAGCTTAGAGCGGACAGGGGAAACGTTTTTT. Protein: CASSLERTGETFF. The chain has TRBV7-2 and TRBJ1-4; 9 bases align to TRBD1. CDR1 and CDR2 (germline): SGHTA, FQGNSA. This CDR3 spans 13 amino acids. V lost 1 base to trimming and J lost 16 bases; unmatched junction nucleotides: 7.

This clonotype appeared a few times. The rearrangement links TRBV11-2 to TRBJ2-5, with D unresolved. The CDR3 runs 11 residues. Germline values: CDR1 SGHAT, CDR2 FQNNGV. Trimming cost V 5 bases and J 5 bases, with 6 bases left between them. DNA of the CDR3: TGTGCCAGCAGCATGAGGGAGACCCAGTACTTC. It yields the protein CASSMRETQYF.

The chain employs TRBV20-1 and TRBJ2-7; D may match TRBD1 or TRBD2 (5 bases each). The germline CDR1 and CDR2 sequences are DFQATT and SNEGSKA (reference sequence). Trimming removed 4 bases from V and 0 bases from J, with 10 bases in between. The CDR3 totals 13 residues. CDR3 nucleotides: TGCAGTGCTATTCGGGACGGCTCCTACGAGCAGTACTTC. Translation gives CSAIRDGSYEQYF.

At least ten counts were recorded for this clonotype. The chain carries TRBV4-3 and TRBJ1-2; D remains ambiguous. Germline-derived CDR1 and CDR2 are LGHNA and YSLEER. This CDR3 comprises 13 residues. V shed 1 base and J shed 1 base, with 4 bases lying between them. CDR3 in DNA: TGCGCCAGCAGCCAAGCCTTTAACTATGGCTACACCTTC. It specifies CASSQAFNYGYTF.

This clonotype was counted many times. This rearrangement joins TRBV11-2 to TRBJ2-5; D not resolved. CDR1 is SGHAT, CDR2 FQNNGV, per germline. The CDR3 is made up of 14 amino acids. V lost 2 bases and J 2 bases, leaving 9 bases between the germline ends. The CDR3 DNA reads TGTGCCAGCAGCTTAATACAATTTCAAGAGACCCAGTACTTC. Translating it yields CASSLIQFQETQYF.

This clonotype has a count of ten or more. V and J are TRBV7-8 and TRBJ2-3; 13 bases line up with TRBD2. Germline trimming cut 8 bases from V and 5 bases from J; bases unmatched to any gene: 13. Per the germline V gene, CDR1 is SGHVS and CDR2 is FQNEAQ. The CDR3 spans 17 residues. The CDR3 nucleotides are TGTGCCAGCGGTCCTGCCTTGACTAGCGGGGGGAAAGATACGCAGTATTTT. This sequence encodes CASGPALTSGGKDTQYF. The full variable domain, with the rest looked up from reference TRBV7-8 and TRBJ2-3, is GAGVSQSPRYKVAKRGQDVALRCDPISGHVSLFWYQQALGQGPEFLTYFQNEAQLDKSGLPSDRFFAERPEGSVSTLKIQRTQQEDSAVYLCASGPALTSGGKDTQYFGPGTRLTVL.

This clonotype was recorded at least ten times. This chain links TRBV7-3 with TRBJ2-3, with 9 bases aligning to TRBD2. The trim removed 1 base at V and 0 bases at J, leaving 2 bases unmatched. This CDR3 comprises 16 residues. Germline V gene data show CDR1 as SGHTA and CDR2 as FQGTGA. This chain's CDR3 is CASSLRSGGSTDTQYF. The CDR3 DNA sequence: TGTGCCAGCAGCTTAAGGAGCGGGGGGAGCACAGATACGCAGTATTTT. The variable domain in full, with the rest retrieved from reference TRBV7-3 and TRBJ2-3, is GAGVSQTPSNKVTEKGKYVELRCDPISGHTALYWYRQSLGQGPEFLIYFQGTGAADDSGLPNDRFFAVRPEGSVSTLKIQRTERGDSAVYLCASSLRSGGSTDTQYFGPGTRLTVL.

There are a few counts of this clonotype. CDR3 coding DNA: TGTGCCAGCAGTGACCGCGGCGACAGGGGGTCGTACTTC. This encodes CASSDRGDRGSYF. V gene TRBV6-4 combines with J gene TRBJ2-5; TRBD1 matches 9 bases. V lost 2 bases and J lost 13; bases outside the gene matches: 8. The CDR3 is 13 amino acids. Germline V gene sequence: CDR1 MRHNA, CDR2 SNTAGT.

This clonotype has ten or more counts. This chain connects TRBV7-2 to TRBJ1-1; D not certain. Per the germline V gene, CDR1 is SGHTA and CDR2 is FQGNSA. Trimming left V 2 bases short and J 0 bases short, with 7 bases between. This CDR3 spans 14 amino acids. The CDR3 loop is CASSLHQVNTEAFF. As DNA, the CDR3 is TGTGCCAGCAGCTTACACCAGGTGAACACTGAAGCTTTCTTT.

At least ten counts were recorded for this clonotype. The rearrangement links TRBV7-2 to TRBJ2-7, with D possibly being TRBD2 (6 bases). This CDR3 comprises 14 residues. Trimming shortened V by 2 bases and J by 2 bases, and 10 bases separated the two germline ends. Per the germline V gene, CDR1 is SGHTA and CDR2 is FQGNSA. CDR3 sequence reads: CASSLTGGAYEQYF. In DNA, the CDR3 is TGTGCCAGCAGCTTAACCGGGGGAGCCTACGAGCAGTACTTC.

This clonotype was recorded many times. J is TRBJ2-2 and V is TRBV12-3 or TRBV12-4; 9 positions match TRBD1. CDR3 length: 15 amino acids. With V trimmed by 7 bases and J by 2 bases, 5 bases remained unmatched. The CDR3 loop is CASTPDRGNTGELFF. Written as DNA, the CDR3 is TGTGCCAGCACCCCGGACAGGGGCAACACCGGGGAGCTGTTTTTT.

There are many counts of this clonotype. The chain is built from TRBV7-8 and TRBJ2-5; 11 bases line up with TRBD2. The J segment lost 1 base and the V segment lost 5 bases, leaving 3 bases of the junction unmatched. Germline values: CDR1 SGHVS, CDR2 FQNEAQ. This CDR3 comprises 15 residues. The CDR3 DNA follows: TGTGCCAGCAGCCCGGGGACTAGCGGCCAAGAGACCCAGTACTTC. Protein product: CASSPGTSGQETQYF.

This clonotype was observed at least ten times. The chain joins TRBV4-2 to TRBJ1-1; perhaps TRBD1 as D (5 bases). Per the germline V gene, CDR1 is LGHNA and CDR2 is YNFKEQ. Trimming removed 2 bases at V and 7 bases at J, with 23 bases between. CDR3 size: 17 residues. The CDR3 region has the DNA TGTGCCAGCAGCCAACCATACCGGTCCGGGGCAAAGCGTGAAGCTTTCTTT. It yields the protein CASSQPYRSGAKREAFF.

The gene calls are TRBV11-2 and TRBJ2-2; D gene ambiguous. The CDR3 extends over 13 amino acids. Trimming removed 5 bases at V and 6 bases at J, with 10 bases between. Germline V gene data show CDR1 as SGHAT and CDR2 as FQNNGV. Here the CDR3 reads CASSPNVAGELFF. In nucleotides, the CDR3 is TGTGCCAGCAGCCCGAACGTGGCCGGGGAGCTGTTTTTT. Together with reference TRBV11-2 and TRBJ2-2, the CDR3 gives the full variable domain: EAGVAQSPRYKIIEKRQSVAFWCNPISGHATLYWYQQILGQGPKLLIQFQNNGVVDDSQLPKDRFSAERLKGVDSTLKIQPAKLEDSAVYLCASSPNVAGELFFGEGSRLTVL.